The 18 T cell receptor beta chains listed next were all sequenced from one sample in a study of identical twins. TCRdb re-called the 5' RACE reads with MiXCR, one entry per CDR3 protein. The sample yields a few hundred thousand distinct CDR3 sequences, 9% to 10% seen once. This same sample was also taken into another study, of yellow fever vaccine responses in identical twins.

What was sequenced was PBMCs. The origin of the receptors is a woman under 30 in good health.

There are many counts of this clonotype. The rearrangement uses TRBV6-2 or TRBV6-3 and TRBJ2-5; 7 bases align to TRBD1. CDR1 and CDR2 (germline): MNHEY, SVGEGT. CDR3 length: 15 amino acids. Trimming at V came to 6 bases and at J to 4 bases, leaving 11 bases not matched to a gene. As DNA, the CDR3 is TGTGCCAGCAGCCTCAGACAGGGTCGTCGAGAGACCCAGTACTTC. Translating gives CASSLRQGRRETQYF.

This rearrangement joins TRBV12-3 or TRBV12-4 to TRBJ1-1, with D maybe TRBD1 (5 bases). V was trimmed by 0 bases and J by 4 bases, leaving 18 bases between them. The CDR3 contains 17 residues. The CDR3 DNA reads TGTGCCAGCAGTTTAGCGCTGTCAGGGAAAGATGGCACTGAAGCTTTCTTT. This sequence encodes CASSLALSGKDGTEAFF.

This clonotype was observed many times. The CDR3 coding sequence is TGTGCCAGCAGGAGGACAGGGTCCGAATCACCCCTCCACTTT. Translation gives CASRRTGSESPLHF. The rearrangement joins TRBV2 to TRBJ1-6; 8 bases fit TRBD1. CDR1 is SNHLY, CDR2 FYNNEI, per germline. The CDR3 extends over 14 amino acids. J lost 10 bases, V lost 6 bases, and 8 bases had no gene match.

This chain joins TRBV27 and TRBJ2-7; TRBD2 might be the D (5 bases). This CDR3 has 17 residues. Germline CDR1 and CDR2: MNHEY and SMNVEV (reference sequence). The ends were cut back, 5 bases at V and 5 bases at J, with 25 bases in the middle. The CDR3 region is CASSPSRTSGLTHEQYF. The CDR3, as DNA: TGTGCCAGCAGTCCGTCCCGAACTAGTGGCCTCACCCACGAGCAGTACTTC.

V and J are TRBV2 and TRBJ2-2; D is unresolved. Trimming took off 7 bases at V and 5 bases at J, with 14 bases between the two ends. The germline V gene has CDR1 SNHLY and CDR2 FYNNEI. The CDR3 totals 14 residues. The CDR3 loop reads CASIQDGWTGELFF. CDR3 coding DNA: TGTGCCAGCATCCAGGACGGTTGGACCGGGGAGCTGTTTTTT.

This clonotype showed up just a few times. The CDR3 coding sequence is TGCAGTGCTAGAGATTTCACGAGTTCCTATGGCTACACCTTC. As protein: CSARDFTSSYGYTF. V is TRBV20-1 and J is TRBJ1-2; the D is unclear. There are 14 residues in the CDR3. The V gene lost 0 bases and the J gene lost 4 bases, with 12 bases spanning the gap. From germline, CDR1 is DFQATT and CDR2 SNEGSKA (reference sequence).

The chain couples TRBV3-1 to TRBJ2-7; D tentatively reads TRBD1 or TRBD2 (5 bases each). CDR1 and CDR2 (germline): LGHDT, YNNKEL (reference sequence). The ends were cut back, 2 bases at V and 6 bases at J, with 11 bases in the middle. This CDR3 spans 13 amino acids. CDR3 loop: CASSQTRGAEQYF. CDR3 nucleotide sequence: TGTGCCAGCAGCCAAACCCGGGGCGCCGAGCAGTACTTC.

This rearrangement joins TRBV28 to TRBJ2-2; D uncertain. V was cut by 8 bases and J by 4 bases, with 17 bases left in between. This CDR3 is built from 15 residues. Per germline, CDR1 MDHEN and CDR2 SYDVKM. The CDR3 DNA is TGTGCCAGCCAGTTTCAGGAGCTTCTCACCGGGGAGCTGTTTTTT. Translation gives CASQFQELLTGELFF.

This clonotype appeared once. Sequence at one end of the junction differs from germline and may be a read error. This chain uses TRBV7-8 with TRBJ2-2, with a possible D match to TRBD2 (7 bases). The CDR3 extends over 16 amino acids. From germline, CDR1 is SGHVS and CDR2 FQNEAQ. The CDR3 DNA is TGTGCCAGCAGCTTAGCCGGGGGGCTCAACACCGAGGAGCTGTTTTTT. This translates into CASSLAGGLNTEELFF.

The CDR3: CASSLDSATDTQYF. CDR3 in DNA: TGTGCCAGCAGCTTGGATAGCGCCACAGATACGCAGTATTTT. V usage is TRBV5-5 and J usage is TRBJ2-3; a weak D match, TRBD2 (5 bases). The CDR3 loop spans 14 amino acids. V gave up 0 bases and J gave up 2 bases, with 7 bases separating them. Looked up from germline, CDR1 is SGHKS and CDR2 is YYEKEE (reference sequence).

This clonotype occurred a few times. The rearrangement links TRBV7-9 to TRBJ2-7, with 8 bases fitting TRBD1. The CDR3 covers 14 residues. V was pared by 5 bases and J by 7 bases, with 10 bases of the junction left unmatched. Germline CDR1 SEHNR, CDR2 FQNEAQ (reference sequence). The CDR3 spells CASSKDRVPWEQYF. The CDR3 region has the DNA TGTGCCAGCAGCAAGGACAGGGTCCCTTGGGAGCAGTACTTC.

V and J are TRBV20-1 and TRBJ2-7; D call uncertain. The CDR3 contains 12 residues. The V gene lost 5 bases and the J gene lost 2 bases, with 10 bases spanning the gap. Germline V gene sequence: CDR1 DFQATT, CDR2 SNEGSKA (reference sequence). The CDR3 nucleotides are TGCAGTGCTCTCCGAAAGGCCTACGAGCAGTACTTC. It encodes CSALRKAYEQYF.

This clonotype was detected only a few times. V is TRBV12-3 or TRBV12-4 and J is TRBJ2-1; weak D call: TRBD2 (6 bases). V lost 5 bases to trimming and J lost 3 bases, with 8 bases between them. The CDR3 consists of 13 residues. The CDR3 here is CASSETSYNEQFF. The CDR3 coding sequence is TGTGCCAGCAGTGAGACTAGCTACAATGAGCAGTTCTTC.

This clonotype has just a few counts. The rearrangement joins TRBV7-9 to TRBJ2-5; D call uncertain. The CDR3 covers 15 residues. Trimming took 0 bases from V and 2 from J, leaving 10 bases between them. Germline loops: CDR1 SEHNR, CDR2 FQNEAQ (reference sequence). CDR3 sequence (DNA): TGTGCCAGCAGCTTAGCGTCGTCAGGACAAGAGACCCAGTACTTC. It is translated as CASSLASSGQETQYF. Full variable domain (outside the CDR3, taken from reference TRBV7-9 and TRBJ2-5): DTGVSQNPRHKITKRGQNVTFRCDPISEHNRLYWYRQTLGQGPEFLTYFQNEAQLEKSRLLSDRFSAERPKGSFSTLEIQRTEQGDSAMYLCASSLASSGQETQYFGPGTRLLVL.

The chain couples TRBV5-1 to TRBJ2-1; 10 bases line up with TRBD1. The J segment lost 7 bases and the V segment lost 0 bases, leaving 10 bases of the junction unmatched. The CDR3 runs to 17 residues. Germline CDR1 SGHRS, CDR2 YFSETQ. The CDR3 spells CASSLGPTGQGLNEQFF. The CDR3 DNA reads TGCGCCAGCAGCTTGGGCCCCACGGGACAGGGGTTAAATGAGCAGTTCTTC. Full variable domain (rest looked up from reference TRBV5-1 and TRBJ2-1): KAGVTQTPRYLIKTRGQQVTLSCSPISGHRSVSWYQQTPGQGLQFLFEYFSETQRNKGNFPGRFSGRQFSNSRSEMNVSTLELGDSALYLCASSLGPTGQGLNEQFFGPGTRLTVL.

This clonotype was picked up many times. V is TRBV12-3 or TRBV12-4 and J is TRBJ1-2, with D perhaps matching TRBD1 (6 bases). This CDR3 region has 13 residues. Deletions cut 8 bases from V and 2 bases from J, with 12 bases between. The DNA for the CDR3 is TGTGCCAGCTCAAACAGGGAAAACTATGGCTACACCTTC. Translating gives CASSNRENYGYTF.

The gene calls are TRBV4-1 and TRBJ1-1; D not certain. Germline V gives CDR1 MGHRA, CDR2 YSYEKL. This CDR3 spans 15 amino acids. V dropped 3 bases and J dropped 7 bases, with 18 bases sitting between them. CDR3 loop: CASSHNRVKAGEAFF. CDR3 coding DNA: TGCGCCAGCAGCCACAATAGGGTTAAGGCCGGTGAAGCTTTCTTT.

This chain joins TRBV9 and TRBJ2-1; 12 nucleotides align to TRBD2. Germline trimming cut 4 bases from V and 7 bases from J; bases unmatched to any gene: 3. Germline CDR1 SGDLS, CDR2 YYNGEE. There are 14 residues in the CDR3. CDR3 in DNA: TGTGCCAGCAGCATCGGGACTAGCGGGAATGAGCAGTTCTTC. Protein sequence: CASSIGTSGNEQFF.